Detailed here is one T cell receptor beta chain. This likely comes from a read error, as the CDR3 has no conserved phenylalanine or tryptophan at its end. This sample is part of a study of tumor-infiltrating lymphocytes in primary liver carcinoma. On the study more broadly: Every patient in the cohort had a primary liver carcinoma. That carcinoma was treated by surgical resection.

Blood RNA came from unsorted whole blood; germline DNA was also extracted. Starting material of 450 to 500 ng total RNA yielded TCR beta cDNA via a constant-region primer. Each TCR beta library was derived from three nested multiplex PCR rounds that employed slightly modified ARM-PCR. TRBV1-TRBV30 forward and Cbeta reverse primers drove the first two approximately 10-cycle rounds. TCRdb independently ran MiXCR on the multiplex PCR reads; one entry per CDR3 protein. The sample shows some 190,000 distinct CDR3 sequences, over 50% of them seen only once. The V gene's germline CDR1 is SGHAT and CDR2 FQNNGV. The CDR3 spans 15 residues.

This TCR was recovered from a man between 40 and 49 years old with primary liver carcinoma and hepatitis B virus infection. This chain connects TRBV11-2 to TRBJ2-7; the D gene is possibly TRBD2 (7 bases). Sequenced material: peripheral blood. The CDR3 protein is CAISIRGGYSYEQYL. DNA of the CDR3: TGTGCCATCAGCATAAGGGGGGGTTACTCCTACGAGCAGTACTTG.